Listed below are T cell receptor beta chains from one sample, sequenced in a study of blood T cell repertoires in COVID-19. The data were produced by immunoSEQ multiplex PCR, yet TCRdb's version contains in-frame clones alone and is incomplete. Of 200,000 to 250,000 clones listed, less than 85% are singletons. Sequencing used peripheral blood. The origin of the receptors is a woman in her 70s with acute or convalescent COVID-19. The CDR3 runs from the conserved cysteine through the conserved F or W. A D gene is named only where the DNA matches it firmly. Size is stated for part of the rows, as once, few or many counts, or as a class when the clone is expanded.

TRBV5-4,TRBJ2-1,TRBD2,NA,15,TGTGCCAGCAGCCCCACTAGCGGGAGCTACAATGAGCAGTTCTTC,CASSPTSGSYNEQFF
TRBV28,TRBJ1-1,NA,once,16,TGTGCCAGCAGTTTCCAGACAGCCCGGTCGAACACTGAAGCTTTCTTT,CASSFQTARSNTEAFF
TRBV7-7,TRBJ2-5,TRBD2,few,15,TGTGCTAGCAGCCCAGCTAGCGGGAGGGCGGGGACCCAGTACTTC,CASSPASGRAGTQYF
TRBV27,TRBJ2-1,NA,NA,15,TGTGCCAGCAGTGGGGTCGACTCCCGCGGGGTTGAGCAGTTCTTC,CASSGVDSRGVEQFF
TRBV28,TRBJ1-6,NA,NA,14,TGTGCCAGCACCGGGAGGAATAAAAATTCACCCCTCCACTTT,CASTGRNKNSPLHF
TRBV6-5,TRBJ2-1,NA,NA,11,TGTGCCAGCACAGGTCCCAATGAGCAGTTCTTC,CASTGPNEQFF
TRBV27,TRBJ2-2,NA,NA,17,TGTGCCAGCAGTTTCCCCTTGGGCGGGGCGAACACCGGGGAGCTGTTTTTT,CASSFPLGGANTGELFF
TRBV5-6,TRBJ1-2,TRBD1,NA,17,TGTGCCAGCAGCCCAAGGCGGACAGGGACCCATAACTATGGCTACACCTTC,CASSPRRTGTHNYGYTF
TRBV5-6,TRBJ1-2,NA,few,12,TGTGCCAGCAGCCGGGGAGTAGGTGGCTACACCTTC,CASSRGVGGYTF
TRBV19,TRBJ1-1,NA,NA,13,TGTGCCAGCGAGGGACAACCAAACACTGAAGCTTTCTTT,CASEGQPNTEAFF
TRBV27,TRBJ1-6,TRBD1,few,14,TGTGCCAGCAGTGAGGACAGGGGAGGTTCACCCCTCCACTTT,CASSEDRGGSPLHF
TRBV23-1,TRBJ2-1,NA,NA,16,TGCGCCAGCAGTCAGCCGGGTCATATTTACAACAATGAGCAGTTCTTC,CASSQPGHIYNNEQFF
TRBV5-1,TRBJ2-4,TRBD2,few,16,TGCGCCAGCAGCTTGGCTTCTAGCGGGTTGAAAAACATTCAGTACTTC,CASSLASSGLKNIQYF
TRBV3-1/TRBV3-2,TRBJ2-3,NA,NA,16,TGTGCCAGCAGCCAAGAAGGAGGCGGGTACACAGATACGCAGTATTTT,CASSQEGGGYTDTQYF
TRBV7-8,TRBJ1-4,NA,NA,15,TGTGCCAGCAGCCCGCGGAGGGTAGGGGATGAAAAACTGTTTTTT,CASSPRRVGDEKLFF
TRBV21-1,TRBJ1-2,NA,NA,18,TGTGCCAGCAGCAAACAAAAGCTGGAGGAACCAACTAACTATGGCTACACCTTC,CASSKQKLEEPTNYGYTF
TRBV12-3/TRBV12-4,TRBJ2-7,NA,NA,13,TGTGCCAGCAGTTTAGGGCCCCCCTACGAGCAGTACTTC,CASSLGPPYEQYF
TRBV3-1/TRBV3-2,TRBJ1-3,NA,few,15,TGTGCCAGCAGCCAAGTGGCGGGAACTGGAAACACCATATATTTT,CASSQVAGTGNTIYF
TRBV28,TRBJ1-4,NA,NA,16,TGTGCCAGCAACCGCGACGGAGCTGCAACTAATGAAAAACTGTTTTTT,CASNRDGAATNEKLFF
TRBV4-1,TRBJ2-1,TRBD2,NA,18,TGCGCCGGCAGCCAAGAATCCCGAGGGACTAGCGGCTACAATGAGCAGTTCTTC,CAGSQESRGTSGYNEQFF